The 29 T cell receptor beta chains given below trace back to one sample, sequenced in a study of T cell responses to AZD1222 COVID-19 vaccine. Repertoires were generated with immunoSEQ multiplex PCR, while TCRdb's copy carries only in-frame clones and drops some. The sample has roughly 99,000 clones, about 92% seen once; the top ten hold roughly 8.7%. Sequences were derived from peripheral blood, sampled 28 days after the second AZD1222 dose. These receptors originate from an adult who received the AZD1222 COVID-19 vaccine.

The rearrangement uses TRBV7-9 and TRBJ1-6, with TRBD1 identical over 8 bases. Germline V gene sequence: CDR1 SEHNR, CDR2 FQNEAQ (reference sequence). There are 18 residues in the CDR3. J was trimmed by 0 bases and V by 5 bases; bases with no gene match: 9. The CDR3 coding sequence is TGTGCCAGCAGCCCCGGGACAGGCCGAAGCTCCTATAATTCACCCCTCCACTTT. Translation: CASSPGTGRSSYNSPLHF.

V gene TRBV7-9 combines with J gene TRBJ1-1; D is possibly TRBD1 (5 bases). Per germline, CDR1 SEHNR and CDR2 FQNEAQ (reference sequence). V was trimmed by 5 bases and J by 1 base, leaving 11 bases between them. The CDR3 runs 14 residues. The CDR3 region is CASSPRTTNTEAFF. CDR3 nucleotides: TGTGCCAGCAGCCCCCGGACAACGAACACTGAAGCTTTCTTT.

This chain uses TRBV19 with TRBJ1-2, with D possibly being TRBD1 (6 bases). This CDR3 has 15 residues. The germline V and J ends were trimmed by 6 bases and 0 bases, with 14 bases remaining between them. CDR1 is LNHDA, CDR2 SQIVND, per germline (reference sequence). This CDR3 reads CASSHTGRSNYGYTF. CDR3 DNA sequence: TGTGCCAGTAGCCATACAGGGAGATCTAACTATGGCTACACCTTC.

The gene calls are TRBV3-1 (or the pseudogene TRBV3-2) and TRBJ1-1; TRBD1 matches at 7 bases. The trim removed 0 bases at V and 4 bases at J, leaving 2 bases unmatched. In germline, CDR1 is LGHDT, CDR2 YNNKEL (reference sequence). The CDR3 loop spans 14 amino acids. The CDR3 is CASSQDHRGTEAFF. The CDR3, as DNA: TGTGCCAGCAGCCAAGACCACAGGGGCACTGAAGCTTTCTTT.

The CDR3, as DNA: TGTGCCAGCAGTGATCTGGAGAATCAGCCCCAGCATTTT. Translation gives CASSDLENQPQHF. The chain combines TRBV2 with TRBJ1-5; D is undetermined. Between the trimmed V and J ends, which lost 3 bases and 4 bases, there was a span of 7 bases. The CDR3 totals 13 residues. CDR1 and CDR2 (germline): SNHLY, FYNNEI.

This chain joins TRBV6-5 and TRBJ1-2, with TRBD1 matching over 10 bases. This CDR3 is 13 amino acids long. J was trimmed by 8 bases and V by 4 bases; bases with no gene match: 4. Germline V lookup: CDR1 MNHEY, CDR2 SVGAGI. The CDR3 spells CASSFDRGLGYTF. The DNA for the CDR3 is TGTGCCAGCAGTTTCGACAGGGGGCTGGGCTACACCTTC.

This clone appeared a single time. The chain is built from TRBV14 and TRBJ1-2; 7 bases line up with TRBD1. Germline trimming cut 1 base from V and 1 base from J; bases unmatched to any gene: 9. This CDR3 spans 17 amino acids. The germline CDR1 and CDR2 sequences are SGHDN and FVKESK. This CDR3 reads CASSQGADRLNNYGYTF. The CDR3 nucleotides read TGTGCCAGCAGCCAAGGAGCGGACAGGCTCAATAACTATGGCTACACCTTC.

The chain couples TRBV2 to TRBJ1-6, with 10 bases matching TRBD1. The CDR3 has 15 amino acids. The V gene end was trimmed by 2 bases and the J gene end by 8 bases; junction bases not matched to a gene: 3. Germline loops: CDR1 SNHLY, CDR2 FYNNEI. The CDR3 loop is CASSEWGQGYSPLHF. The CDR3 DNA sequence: TGTGCCAGCAGTGAATGGGGACAGGGGTATTCACCCCTCCACTTT.

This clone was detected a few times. CDR3 residues: CASSHSGRALGEQYF. The CDR3 DNA reads as TGTGCCAGCTCACATAGCGGGAGGGCCCTCGGGGAGCAGTACTTC. V gene TRBV18 combines with J gene TRBJ2-7; 11 bases agree with TRBD2. Per germline, CDR1 KGHSH and CDR2 LQKENI. J gave up 7 bases and V 4 bases, and 9 bases lay outside the gene matches. This CDR3 is 15 amino acids long.

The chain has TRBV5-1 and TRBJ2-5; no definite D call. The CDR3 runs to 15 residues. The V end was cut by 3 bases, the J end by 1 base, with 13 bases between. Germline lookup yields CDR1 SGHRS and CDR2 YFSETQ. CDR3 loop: CASSSGHDLQETQYF. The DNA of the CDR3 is TGCGCCAGCAGCTCCGGCCACGACCTCCAAGAGACCCAGTACTTC.

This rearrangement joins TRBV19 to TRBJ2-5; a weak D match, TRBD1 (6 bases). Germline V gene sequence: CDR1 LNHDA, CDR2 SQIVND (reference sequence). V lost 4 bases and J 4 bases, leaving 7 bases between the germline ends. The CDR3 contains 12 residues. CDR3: CASSTGVETQYF. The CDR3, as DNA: TGTGCCAGTAGTACAGGGGTAGAGACCCAGTACTTC.

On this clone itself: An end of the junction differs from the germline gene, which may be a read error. The CDR3 loop is CASRFGRSEAFF. CDR3 nucleotides: TGTGCCAGCCGCTTTGGGAGGTCTGAAGCTTTCTTT. This sequence joins TRBV7-3 and TRBJ1-1; D is ambiguous. This CDR3 is built from 12 residues. Germline V gene sequence: CDR1 SGHTA, CDR2 FQGTGA.

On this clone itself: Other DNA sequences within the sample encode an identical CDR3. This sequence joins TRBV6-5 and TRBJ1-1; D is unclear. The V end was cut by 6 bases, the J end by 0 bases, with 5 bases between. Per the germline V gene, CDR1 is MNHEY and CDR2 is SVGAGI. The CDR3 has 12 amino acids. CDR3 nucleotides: TGTGCCAGCAGCCGAATGAACACTGAAGCTTTCTTT. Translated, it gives CASSRMNTEAFF.

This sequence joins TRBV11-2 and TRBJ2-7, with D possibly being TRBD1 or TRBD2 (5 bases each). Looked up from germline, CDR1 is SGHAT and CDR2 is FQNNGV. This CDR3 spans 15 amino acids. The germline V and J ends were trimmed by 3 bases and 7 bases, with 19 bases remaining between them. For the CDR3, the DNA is TGTGCCAGCAGCTTTTCCGGGACCCCGGGCGGGGAGCAGTACTTC. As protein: CASSFSGTPGGEQYF.

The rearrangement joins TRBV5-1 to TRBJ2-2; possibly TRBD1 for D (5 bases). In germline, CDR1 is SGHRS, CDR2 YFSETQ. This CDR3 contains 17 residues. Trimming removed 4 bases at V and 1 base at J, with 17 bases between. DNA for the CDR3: TGCGCCAGCAGCGGCACGACAGTAGGAATGAACACCGGGGAGCTGTTTTTT. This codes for CASSGTTVGMNTGELFF.

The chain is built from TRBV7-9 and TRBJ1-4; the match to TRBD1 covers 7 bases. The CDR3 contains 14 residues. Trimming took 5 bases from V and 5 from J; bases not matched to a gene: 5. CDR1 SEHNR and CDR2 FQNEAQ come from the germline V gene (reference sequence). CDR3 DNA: TGTGCCAGCAGCCGAGACAGGGTCAATGAAAAACTGTTTTTT. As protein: CASSRDRVNEKLFF.

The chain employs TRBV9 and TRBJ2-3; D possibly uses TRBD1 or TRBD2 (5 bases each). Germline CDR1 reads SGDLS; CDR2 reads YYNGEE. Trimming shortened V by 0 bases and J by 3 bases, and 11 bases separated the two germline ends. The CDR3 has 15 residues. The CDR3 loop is CASSVGGFRTDTQYF. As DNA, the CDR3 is TGTGCCAGCAGCGTAGGGGGGTTCCGGACAGATACGCAGTATTTT.

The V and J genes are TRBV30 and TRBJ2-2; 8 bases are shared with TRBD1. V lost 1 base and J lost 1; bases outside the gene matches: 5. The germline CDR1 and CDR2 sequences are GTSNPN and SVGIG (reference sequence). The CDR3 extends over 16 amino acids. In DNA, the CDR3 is TGTGCCTGGAGTGCACGGACAGGGCGGAACACCGGGGAGCTGTTTTTT. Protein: CAWSARTGRNTGELFF. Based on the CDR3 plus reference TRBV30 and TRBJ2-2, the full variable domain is SQTIHQWPATLVQPVGSPLSLECTVEGTSNPNLYWYRQAAGRGLQLLFYSVGIGQISSEVPQNLSASRPQDRQFILSSKKLLLSDSGFYLCAWSARTGRNTGELFFGEGSRLTVL.

The CDR3 DNA reads as TGTGCCAGCAGCGTAAGGGGGAGTACAGGTGAGCAGTTCTTC. Its protein product is CASSVRGSTGEQFF. The gene calls are TRBV9 and TRBJ2-1, with a weak D call TRBD1 (6 bases). The germline gives CDR1 SGDLS, CDR2 YYNGEE. Trimming cost V 1 base and J 9 bases, with 14 bases left between them. This CDR3 region has 14 residues.

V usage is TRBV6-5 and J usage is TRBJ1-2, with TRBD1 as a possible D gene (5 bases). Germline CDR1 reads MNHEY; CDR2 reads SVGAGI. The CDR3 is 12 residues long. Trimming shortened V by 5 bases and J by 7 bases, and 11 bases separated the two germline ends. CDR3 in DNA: TGTGCCAGCAGTCAGGGAAGGGGTGGCTACACCTTC. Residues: CASSQGRGGYTF.

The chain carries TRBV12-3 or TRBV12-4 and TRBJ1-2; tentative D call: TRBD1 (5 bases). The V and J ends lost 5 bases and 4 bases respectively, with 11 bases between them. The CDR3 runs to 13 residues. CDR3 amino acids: CASSPDSVYGYTF. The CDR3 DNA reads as TGTGCCAGCAGTCCTGACAGCGTCTATGGCTACACCTTC.

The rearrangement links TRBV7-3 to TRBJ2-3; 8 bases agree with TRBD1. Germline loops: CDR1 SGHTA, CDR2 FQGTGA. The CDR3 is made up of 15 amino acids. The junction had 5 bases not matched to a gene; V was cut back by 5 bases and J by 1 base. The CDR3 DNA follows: TGTGCCAGCAGCCCCAGGGGGCTACGCACAGATACGCAGTATTTT. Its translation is CASSPRGLRTDTQYF.

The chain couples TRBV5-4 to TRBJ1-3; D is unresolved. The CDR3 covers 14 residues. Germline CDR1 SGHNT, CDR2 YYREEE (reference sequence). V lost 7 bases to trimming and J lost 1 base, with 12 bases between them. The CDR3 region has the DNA TGTGCCAGCCGAAGAGGAGCTTCTGGAAACACCATATATTTT. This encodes CASRRGASGNTIYF.

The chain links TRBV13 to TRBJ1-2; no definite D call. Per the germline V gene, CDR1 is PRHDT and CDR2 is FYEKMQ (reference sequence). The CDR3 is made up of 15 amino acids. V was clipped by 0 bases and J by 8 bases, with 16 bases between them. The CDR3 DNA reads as TGTGCCAGCAGCTTAGGCCCCAAAAAAACGCGGGGCTACACCTTC. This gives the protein CASSLGPKKTRGYTF.

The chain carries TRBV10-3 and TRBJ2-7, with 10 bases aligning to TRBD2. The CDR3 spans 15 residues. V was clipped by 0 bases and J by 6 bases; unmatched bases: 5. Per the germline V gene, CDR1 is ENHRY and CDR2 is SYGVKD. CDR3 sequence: CAISESAGGLGEQYF. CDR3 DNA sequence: TGTGCCATCAGTGAGTCAGCGGGGGGGCTGGGCGAGCAGTACTTC.

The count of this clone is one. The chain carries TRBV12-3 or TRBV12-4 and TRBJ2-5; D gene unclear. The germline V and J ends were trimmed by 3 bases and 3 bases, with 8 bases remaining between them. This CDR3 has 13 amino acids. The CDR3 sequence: CASSFFQKETQYF. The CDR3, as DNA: TGTGCCAGCAGTTTTTTCCAGAAAGAGACCCAGTACTTC.

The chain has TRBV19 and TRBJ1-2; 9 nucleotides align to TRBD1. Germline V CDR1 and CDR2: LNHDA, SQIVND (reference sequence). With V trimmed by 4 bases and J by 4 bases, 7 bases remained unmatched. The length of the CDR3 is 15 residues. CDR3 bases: TGTGCCAGTAGTAGGGGACAGGGTCATTCCTATGGCTACACCTTC. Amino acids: CASSRGQGHSYGYTF.

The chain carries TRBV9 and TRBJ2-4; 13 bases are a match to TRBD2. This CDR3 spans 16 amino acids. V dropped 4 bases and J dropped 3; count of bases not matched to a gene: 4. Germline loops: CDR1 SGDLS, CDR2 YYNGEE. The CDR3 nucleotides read TGTGCCAGCAGCCCGGGACTAGCGGGGTACAAAAACATTCAGTACTTC. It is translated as CASSPGLAGYKNIQYF.

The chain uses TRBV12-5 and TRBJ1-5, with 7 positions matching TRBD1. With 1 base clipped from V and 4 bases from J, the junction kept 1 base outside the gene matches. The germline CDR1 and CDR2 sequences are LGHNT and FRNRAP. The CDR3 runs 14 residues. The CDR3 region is CASGLGQGNQPQHF. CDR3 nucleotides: TGTGCTAGTGGTTTGGGACAGGGAAATCAGCCCCAGCATTTT.